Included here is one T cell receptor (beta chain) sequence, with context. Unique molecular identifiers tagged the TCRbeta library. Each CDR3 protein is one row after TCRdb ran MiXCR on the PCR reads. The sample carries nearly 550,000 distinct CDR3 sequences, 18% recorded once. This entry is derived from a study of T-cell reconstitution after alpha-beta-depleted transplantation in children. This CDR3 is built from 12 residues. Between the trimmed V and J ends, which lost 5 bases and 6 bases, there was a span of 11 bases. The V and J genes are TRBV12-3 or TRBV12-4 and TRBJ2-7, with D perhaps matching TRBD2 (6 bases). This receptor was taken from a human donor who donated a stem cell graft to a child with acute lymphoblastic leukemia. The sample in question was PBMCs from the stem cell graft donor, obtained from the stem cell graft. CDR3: CASSGLAFEQYF. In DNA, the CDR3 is TGTGCCAGCAGTGGTCTAGCGTTCGAGCAGTACTTC.